One sample yielded the 26 T cell receptor beta chains listed below, sequenced in a study of T cells after somatic rescue of genetic block. Profiling relied on immunoSEQ multiplex PCR, and the TCRdb table lists in-frame clones only, not all of them. The sample lists tens of thousands of clones, around 96% occurring once. The sample taken for sequencing was peripheral blood mononuclear cells (PBMCs). These receptors all stem from a child younger than two.

The chain uses TRBV5-1 and TRBJ2-6; 11 bases fit TRBD1. After removal of 4 bases from V and 1 base from J, the junction contained 7 bases not matched to a gene. CDR3 size: 18 residues. CDR1 SGHRS and CDR2 YFSETQ come from the germline V gene. The CDR3 region has the DNA TGCGCCAGCAGCCTATGGACAGGGGGCATATCTGGGGCCAACGTCCTGACTTTC. Amino acid sequence: CASSLWTGGISGANVLTF.

This clone came up once. This sequence joins TRBV7-9 and TRBJ2-7; D is undetermined. V lost 3 bases, J lost 0 bases, and 6 bases lay in between. The V gene's germline CDR1 is SEHNR and CDR2 FQNEAQ (reference sequence). There are 13 residues in the CDR3. The CDR3 DNA follows: TGTGCCAGCAGCTTTCCTACCTCCTACGAGCAGTACTTC. Protein sequence: CASSFPTSYEQYF.

The gene calls are TRBV20-1 and TRBJ1-1; D is unresolved. This CDR3 comprises 10 residues. Per germline, CDR1 DFQATT and CDR2 SNEGSKA (reference sequence). Trimming removed 2 bases at V and 7 bases at J, with 5 bases between. The CDR3 DNA sequence: TGCAGTGCTAGAAGAGGTGAAGCTTTCTTT. Protein sequence: CSARRGEAFF.

The chain couples TRBV10-1 to TRBJ2-1; possible D gene TRBD2, 5 bases. Germline V gene data show CDR1 as WNHNN and CDR2 as SYGVQD (reference sequence). Trimming stripped 6 bases from V and 8 bases from J, with 11 bases between. The CDR3 runs 12 residues. In DNA, the CDR3 is TGCGCCAGCAGCGGGTTCGGGGATGAGCAGTTCTTC. It specifies CASSGFGDEQFF.

The chain carries TRBV11-2 and TRBJ2-2; TRBD2 agrees at 10 bases. The CDR3 contains 16 residues. With 1 base clipped from V and 8 bases from J, the junction kept 7 bases outside the gene matches. Germline values: CDR1 SGHAT, CDR2 FQNNGV. This CDR3 is CASSLGLAGVIGELFF. The CDR3 DNA follows: TGTGCCAGCAGCTTAGGCCTAGCGGGAGTGATTGGGGAGCTGTTTTTT.

The chain links TRBV25-1 to TRBJ2-3; 11 nucleotides agree with TRBD2. This CDR3 has 15 amino acids. Germline CDR1 and CDR2: MGHDK and SYGVNS. The V and J ends lost 5 bases and 7 bases, in that order; junction bases with no gene match: 8. CDR3 sequence reads: CASSLTSGTGNTQYF. The CDR3 nucleotides read TGTGCCAGCAGTCTGACTAGCGGGACGGGAAATACGCAGTATTTT.

This clone has only a few counts. The rearrangement joins TRBV19 to TRBJ1-1; D gene uncertain. The CDR3 covers 11 residues. CDR1 and CDR2 from the germline V gene are LNHDA and SQIVND (reference sequence). V lost 2 bases to trimming and J lost 2 bases, with 0 bases between them. The CDR3 nucleotides read TGTGCCAGTAGTATAAACACTGAAGCTTTCTTT. Amino acids: CASSINTEAFF.

V usage is TRBV7-9 and J usage is TRBJ2-5; tentative D call: TRBD2 (6 bases). V gave up 4 bases and J gave up 7 bases, with 16 bases separating them. The CDR3 spans 14 residues. Germline-derived CDR1 and CDR2 are SEHNR and FQNEAQ (reference sequence). The CDR3 nucleotides read TGTGCCAGCAGCTCAGCGGGTCGCCAGGGGACCCAGTACTTC. Protein sequence: CASSSAGRQGTQYF.

A remark on this clone: At the DNA level, this CDR3 is encoded by other sequences in the same sample as well. The chain combines TRBV20-1 with TRBJ2-5; D is undetermined. This CDR3 region has 11 residues. The germline CDR1 and CDR2 sequences are DFQATT and SNEGSKA (reference sequence). V gave up 1 base and J gave up 5 bases, with 5 bases separating them. This CDR3 reads CSARGGETQYF. In DNA form, the CDR3 reads TGCAGTGCTAGAGGCGGTGAGACCCAGTACTTC.

The J gene is TRBJ2-7, the V gene TRBV27; no definite D call. Germline V lookup: CDR1 MNHEY, CDR2 SMNVEV (reference sequence). Trimming left V 2 bases short and J 2 bases short, with 10 bases between. The CDR3 length is 14 residues. The DNA of the CDR3 is TGTGCCAGCAGTTTAAAAGGACGGCCCTACGAGCAGTACTTC. This translates into CASSLKGRPYEQYF.

The rearrangement uses TRBV27 and TRBJ2-7; no clear D. From germline, CDR1 is MNHEY and CDR2 SMNVEV (reference sequence). The CDR3 length is 14 residues. Trimming left V 5 bases short and J 2 bases short, with 13 bases between. CDR3 nucleotides: TGTGCCAGCAGTGAACGACGGACCACCTACGAGCAGTACTTC. Translating it yields CASSERRTTYEQYF.

In its sample, this clone was seen once. This chain links TRBV10-1 with TRBJ1-1; D gene uncertain. Trimming took 0 bases from V and 6 from J, leaving 8 bases between them. In germline, CDR1 is WNHNN, CDR2 SYGVQD (reference sequence). CDR3 length: 13 amino acids. CDR3 sequence reads: CASSESGLPEAFF. CDR3 bases: TGCGCCAGCAGTGAGTCGGGGTTGCCTGAAGCTTTCTTT.

The CDR3 DNA sequence: TGCAGCGTTTACGAAGGCTACAATGAGCAGTTCTTC. It codes for CSVYEGYNEQFF. This chain connects TRBV29-1 to TRBJ2-1; no definite D call. Trimming took 5 bases from V and 3 from J, leaving 8 bases between them. The CDR3 has 12 residues. Germline-derived CDR1 and CDR2 are SQVTM and ANQGSEA.

With respect to this clone: The sample contains more than one DNA sequence encoding this CDR3. V and J are TRBV5-1 and TRBJ2-5; TRBD2 aligns across 8 bases. Losses at the gene ends were 1 base for V and 4 bases for J; bases not matched to a gene: 0. The CDR3 spans 13 residues. CDR1 and CDR2 (germline): SGHRS, YFSETQ. As DNA, the CDR3 is TGCGCCAGCAGCTTGCTAGCGGGAGAGACCCAGTACTTC. Its protein is CASSLLAGETQYF.

The rearrangement uses TRBV15 and TRBJ2-1; 9 bases are shared with TRBD2. Germline assignment: CDR1 LNHNV and CDR2 YYDKDF (reference sequence). With V trimmed by 1 base and J by 3 bases, 1 base remained unmatched. This CDR3 spans 15 amino acids. CDR3 loop: CATSRGTSDYNEQFF. CDR3 in DNA: TGTGCCACCAGCAGAGGGACTAGCGACTACAATGAGCAGTTCTTC.

The chain uses TRBV14 and TRBJ2-3; 7 bases fit TRBD2. From germline, CDR1 is SGHDN and CDR2 FVKESK. This CDR3 is 17 amino acids long. The V and J ends lost 2 bases and 0 bases, in that order; junction bases with no gene match: 8. The CDR3 nucleotides are TGTGCCAGCAGCCAACTCGGTAGCGGGCGAAGCACAGATACGCAGTATTTT. This sequence encodes CASSQLGSGRSTDTQYF.

J is TRBJ1-6 and V is TRBV5-6; D is unclear. CDR1 and CDR2 from the germline V gene are SGHDT and YYEEEE. The CDR3 loop spans 13 amino acids. Trimming took 0 bases from V and 4 from J, leaving 2 bases between them. The CDR3 region is CASSLGYNSPLHF. CDR3 coding DNA: TGTGCCAGCAGCTTGGGGTATAATTCACCCCTCCACTTT.

The gene calls are TRBV20-1 and TRBJ2-7; the D gene is possibly TRBD1 (5 bases). V shed 3 bases and J shed 5 bases, with 5 bases lying between them. Germline loops: CDR1 DFQATT, CDR2 SNEGSKA (reference sequence). The CDR3 is 10 residues long. As DNA, the CDR3 is TGCAGTGCTAGGGGGCACGAGCAGTACTTC. Its protein product is CSARGHEQYF.

The chain recombines TRBV7-2 with TRBJ2-5; 8 bases fit TRBD1. In germline, CDR1 is SGHTA, CDR2 FQGNSA. The CDR3 loop spans 14 amino acids. V lost 2 bases to trimming and J lost 7 bases; unmatched junction nucleotides: 6. The CDR3 DNA sequence: TGTGCCAGCAGCTTACTCCAGGGGGCTGGGACCCAGTACTTC. It yields the protein CASSLLQGAGTQYF.

This clone has just one count. This sequence joins TRBV7-2 and TRBJ2-5, with TRBD2 matching 9 bases. Germline V lookup: CDR1 SGHTA, CDR2 FQGNSA. J was trimmed by 2 bases and V by 1 base; bases with no gene match: 8. The CDR3 is made up of 17 amino acids. The DNA of the CDR3 is TGTGCCAGCAGCTTAGGGGGGTTCGCGGGAGGGCAAGAGACCCAGTACTTC. It yields the protein CASSLGGFAGGQETQYF.

This sequence joins TRBV29-1 and TRBJ2-7; D is ambiguous. CDR1 SQVTM and CDR2 ANQGSEA come from the germline V gene. V lost 4 bases, J lost 0 bases, and 10 bases lay in between. This CDR3 spans 13 amino acids. The CDR3 reads CSVVTGASYEQYF. CDR3 DNA: TGCAGCGTTGTAACCGGTGCCTCCTACGAGCAGTACTTC.

The chain employs TRBV4-1 and TRBJ1-5; no reliable D call. Germline loops: CDR1 MGHRA, CDR2 YSYEKL. V dropped 3 bases and J dropped 5 bases, with 8 bases sitting between them. CDR3 length equals 13 residues. CDR3 protein: CASSQIIDQPQHF. The CDR3 coding sequence is TGCGCCAGCAGCCAGATTATTGATCAGCCCCAGCATTTT.

J is TRBJ2-6 and V is TRBV19, with TRBD1 matching over 9 bases. V lost 6 bases, J lost 1 base, and 13 bases stayed unmatched. CDR1 is LNHDA, CDR2 SQIVND, per germline (reference sequence). The CDR3 runs 19 residues. CDR3 sequence reads: CASSNPAGQGKSGANVLTF. DNA for the CDR3: TGTGCCAGTAGCAACCCCGCGGGACAGGGAAAGTCTGGGGCCAACGTCCTGACTTTC.

This chain links TRBV7-2 with TRBJ2-3; D is possibly TRBD1 or TRBD2 (6 bases each). The CDR3 consists of 16 residues. V was shortened by 1 base and J by 2 bases, with 13 bases between the two germline ends. Looked up from germline, CDR1 is SGHTA and CDR2 is FQGNSA. CDR3: CASSLVRGRVTDTQYF. The CDR3 DNA follows: TGTGCCAGCAGCTTAGTCCGGGGGCGGGTCACAGATACGCAGTATTTT. Based on the CDR3 plus reference TRBV7-2 and TRBJ2-3, the full variable domain is GAGVSQSPSNKVTEKGKDVELRCDPISGHTALYWYRQSLGQGLEFLIYFQGNSAPDKSGLPSDRFSAERTGGSVSTLTIQRTQQEDSAVYLCASSLVRGRVTDTQYFGPGTRLTVL.

This clone was counted once. The chain carries TRBV6-1 and TRBJ1-2, with 10 bases matching TRBD1. The CDR3 spans 14 residues. Germline-derived CDR1 and CDR2 are MNHNS and SASEGT. J lost 4 bases, V lost 1 base, and 0 bases had no gene match. The CDR3 DNA sequence: TGTGCCAGCAGTGAAGGGACAGGGGGCTATGGCTACACCTTC. This translates into CASSEGTGGYGYTF.

The rearrangement joins TRBV19 to TRBJ1-4, with 8 bases identical to TRBD1. Trimming at V came to 1 base and at J to 4 bases, leaving 5 bases not matched to a gene. Per germline, CDR1 LNHDA and CDR2 SQIVND (reference sequence). The CDR3 extends over 16 amino acids. As DNA, the CDR3 is TGTGCCAGTAGTATAGTGGTTGACAGGGGTAATGAAAAACTGTTTTTT. This codes for CASSIVVDRGNEKLFF.